This T cell receptor beta chain stems from a study of T cell responses to AZD1222 COVID-19 vaccine. Concerning this clone: Its antigen is still unknown.

The CDR3 totals 16 residues. Per germline, CDR1 MNHEY and CDR2 SVGEGT. The V gene end was trimmed by 4 bases and the J gene end by 0 bases; junction bases not matched to a gene: 6. Study-wide results and limits: Seropositive AZD1222 recipients at baseline numbered only five or six.

The method was immunoSEQ multiplex PCR; TCRdb's version includes in-frame clones alone and lacks a portion of them. The sample contains some 95,000 clones, roughly 85% of which appear only once. The source of this sequence is an adult in good health. Sequenced here: peripheral blood, sampled on day 0 of AZD1222 vaccination. The V gene is TRBV6-2 or TRBV6-3, the J gene TRBJ2-1; TRBD2 agrees at 7 bases. CDR3 sequence reads: CASSSLRTSSYNEQFF. DNA of the CDR3: TGTGCCAGCAGTTCTTTGCGGACTAGCTCCTACAATGAGCAGTTCTTC.